The 10 T cell receptor beta chains below come from one sample, sequenced in a study of Ad26.COV2.S vaccination and SARS-CoV-2 variants. Described treatment: roughly 19 received Ad26.COV2.S at low or high dose, single or two shots; about 5 received placebo; per-sample allocation not given. The samples date from day 63 after the first vaccine or placebo injection. Data came from immunoSEQ multiplex PCR; TCRdb stores just in-frame clones and leaves some out. The top ten hold roughly 1.7% of the sample, which has some 410,000 clones, about 90% seen once. The sequencing used peripheral blood, collected in a trial of Ad26.COV2.S vaccine versus placebo. These receptors were obtained from a person between 18 and 65 years old who received the Ad26.COV2.S COVID-19 vaccine or a placebo.

The chain couples TRBV6-2 or TRBV6-3 to TRBJ2-3; 12 nucleotides align to TRBD2. This CDR3 contains 16 residues. Germline-derived CDR1 and CDR2 are MNHEY and SVGEGT. V was pared by 5 bases and J by 4 bases, with 7 bases of the junction left unmatched. The CDR3 bases are TGTGCCAGCAGTCCGTCACTAGCGGGGGGAGCAGATACGCAGTATTTT. This codes for CASSPSLAGGADTQYF.

This sequence joins TRBV7-2 and TRBJ1-5, with a tentative D call TRBD1 (5 bases). The germline gives CDR1 SGHTA, CDR2 FQGNSA. V shed 4 bases and J shed 4 bases, with 8 bases lying between them. The CDR3 runs 13 residues. As DNA, the CDR3 is TGTGCCAGCAGCTGGGACGTGAATCAGCCCCAGCATTTT. Translating gives CASSWDVNQPQHF.

This sequence joins TRBV19 and TRBJ2-2; D assignment may be TRBD1 or TRBD2 (6 bases each). The CDR3 sequence is 14 residues long. V gave up 5 bases and J gave up 5 bases, with 12 bases separating them. CDR1 is LNHDA and CDR2 is SQIVND in the germline V gene (reference sequence). The CDR3 bases are TGTGCCAGTAGTTGGGGGGCAGGTACCGGGGAGCTGTTTTTT. Protein: CASSWGAGTGELFF.

V is TRBV7-2 and J is TRBJ2-1, with TRBD2 matching 8 bases. Germline loops: CDR1 SGHTA, CDR2 FQGNSA. Trimming removed 3 bases from V and 6 bases from J; junction bases left unmatched: 7. The CDR3 runs 15 residues. The CDR3 DNA follows: TGTGCCAGCAGCTTCGGGGGGGCCTCGACCAATGAGCAGTTCTTC. Residues: CASSFGGASTNEQFF.

The chain links TRBV7-8 to TRBJ1-6; TRBD1 matches at 10 bases. V dropped 5 bases and J dropped 7; count of bases not matched to a gene: 2. The CDR3 consists of 14 residues. Germline V CDR1 and CDR2: SGHVS, FQNEAQ. In DNA form, the CDR3 reads TGTGCCAGCAGCGTGGGACAGGGGAATTCACCCCTCCACTTT. This encodes CASSVGQGNSPLHF.

This chain links TRBV15 with TRBJ2-1, with TRBD2 matching 7 bases. The germline V gene encodes CDR1 LNHNV and CDR2 YYDKDF (reference sequence). V was pared by 5 bases and J by 0 bases, with 4 bases of the junction left unmatched. The CDR3 is made up of 15 amino acids. CDR3 loop: CATSPRGDSYNEQFF. CDR3 sequence (DNA): TGTGCCACCAGCCCCCGGGGGGACTCCTACAATGAGCAGTTCTTC.

This chain links TRBV6-5 with TRBJ2-7, with D tentatively TRBD1 (6 bases). The CDR3 is 13 residues long. Looked up from germline, CDR1 is MNHEY and CDR2 is SVGAGI. V lost 6 bases to trimming and J lost 2 bases, with 11 bases between them. The CDR3: CASRDSVAYEQYF. DNA for the CDR3: TGTGCCAGCAGGGACAGTGTAGCCTACGAGCAGTACTTC.

The gene calls are TRBV5-1 and TRBJ1-1, with TRBD1 matching over 7 bases. CDR3 length: 15 residues. Trimming cost V 3 bases and J 0 bases; bases outside gene matches: 5. Germline-derived CDR1 and CDR2 are SGHRS and YFSETQ. The CDR3 here is CASSYSQGMNTEAFF. The CDR3 coding sequence is TGCGCCAGCAGCTACTCACAGGGGATGAACACTGAAGCTTTCTTT.

The chain uses TRBV4-3 and TRBJ2-1; 8 nucleotides match TRBD2. From germline, CDR1 is LGHNA and CDR2 YSLEER. Trimming cost V 5 bases and J 8 bases; bases outside gene matches: 8. This CDR3 region has 14 residues. CDR3 protein: CASSLYGGADEQFF. DNA of the CDR3: TGCGCCAGCAGCTTATACGGGGGGGCCGATGAGCAGTTCTTC.

The V and J genes are TRBV5-1 and TRBJ2-2, with a tentative D call TRBD2 (5 bases). Germline assignment: CDR1 SGHRS and CDR2 YFSETQ. The CDR3 length is 14 residues. V lost 3 bases and J lost 4, with 10 bases in between. CDR3 sequence: CASSWWETTGELFF. In DNA form, the CDR3 reads TGCGCCAGCAGCTGGTGGGAGACCACCGGGGAGCTGTTTTTT. Variable domain in full (rest from reference TRBV5-1 and TRBJ2-2): KAGVTQTPRYLIKTRGQQVTLSCSPISGHRSVSWYQQTPGQGLQFLFEYFSETQRNKGNFPGRFSGRQFSNSRSEMNVSTLELGDSALYLCASSWWETTGELFFGEGSRLTVL.